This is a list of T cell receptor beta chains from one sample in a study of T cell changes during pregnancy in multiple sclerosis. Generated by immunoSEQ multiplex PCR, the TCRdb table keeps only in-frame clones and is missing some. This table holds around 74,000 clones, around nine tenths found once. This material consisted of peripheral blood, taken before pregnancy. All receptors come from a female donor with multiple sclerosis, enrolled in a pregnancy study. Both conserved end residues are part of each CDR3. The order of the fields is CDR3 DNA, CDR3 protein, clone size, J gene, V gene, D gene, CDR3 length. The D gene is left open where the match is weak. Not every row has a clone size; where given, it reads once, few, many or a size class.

CDR3 DNA: TGTGCCAGCAGCTTGGGACAGGGCCTCGGTCTGTTCTTC
CDR3 protein: CASSLGQGLGLFF
clone size: NA
J gene: TRBJ2-1
V gene: TRBV5-5
D gene: TRBD1
CDR3 length: 13

CDR3 DNA: TGTGCCAGTAGTATCGGGACGGGAGGAACTGAAGCTTTCTTT
CDR3 protein: CASSIGTGGTEAFF
clone size: NA
J gene: TRBJ1-1
V gene: TRBV19
D gene: NA
CDR3 length: 14

CDR3 DNA: TGTGCCAGTAGTATAGGTCTAGCGGGGGGCAGCTCCTACAATGAGCAGTTCTTC
CDR3 protein: CASSIGLAGGSSYNEQFF
clone size: NA
J gene: TRBJ2-1
V gene: TRBV19
D gene: TRBD2
CDR3 length: 18

CDR3 DNA: TGTGCCAGCAGTGTTTACGCGGGGGGGCAAGAGACCCAGTACTTC
CDR3 protein: CASSVYAGGQETQYF
clone size: NA
J gene: TRBJ2-5
V gene: TRBV6-1
D gene: TRBD2
CDR3 length: 15

CDR3 DNA: TGTGCCAGCAGCCTTGGACACCCGAGTCAAGGAGGCTACACCTTC
CDR3 protein: CASSLGHPSQGGYTF
clone size: NA
J gene: TRBJ1-2
V gene: TRBV9
D gene: NA
CDR3 length: 15

CDR3 DNA: TGTGCTAGTGGTCCCGGGACAGGGAGGGACGATGGCTACACCTTC
CDR3 protein: CASGPGTGRDDGYTF
clone size: NA
J gene: TRBJ1-2
V gene: TRBV12-5
D gene: TRBD1
CDR3 length: 15

CDR3 DNA: TGCAGCGTTCTGATCTGGGACACAGAGTATGGCTACACCTTC
CDR3 protein: CSVLIWDTEYGYTF
clone size: NA
J gene: TRBJ1-2
V gene: TRBV29-1
D gene: NA
CDR3 length: 14

CDR3 DNA: TGTGCCAGCAGCGGGGGGTCGGGGGGCGGCACAGATACGCAGTATTTT
CDR3 protein: CASSGGSGGGTDTQYF
clone size: NA
J gene: TRBJ2-3
V gene: TRBV9
D gene: NA
CDR3 length: 16

CDR3 DNA: TGCAGCGTTGTACAAGATACGCAGTATTTT
CDR3 protein: CSVVQDTQYF
clone size: NA
J gene: TRBJ2-3
V gene: TRBV29-1
D gene: NA
CDR3 length: 10

CDR3 DNA: TGTGCCAGCAGCCGACAGGGGTTAACGAACACTGAAGCTTTCTTT
CDR3 protein: CASSRQGLTNTEAFF
clone size: NA
J gene: TRBJ1-1
V gene: TRBV5-6
D gene: TRBD1
CDR3 length: 15

CDR3 DNA: TGTGCCAGCAGCTTAGGAACTAGCGGATCCTACGAGCAGTACTTC
CDR3 protein: CASSLGTSGSYEQYF
clone size: NA
J gene: TRBJ2-7
V gene: TRBV11-3
D gene: TRBD2
CDR3 length: 15

CDR3 DNA: TGTGCCAGCAGCCAAGATAAAGGGGCAGTGAGAATCTATGGCTACACCTTC
CDR3 protein: CASSQDKGAVRIYGYTF
clone size: NA
J gene: TRBJ1-2
V gene: TRBV4-2
D gene: NA
CDR3 length: 17

CDR3 DNA: TGTGCCAGCAGTCAGGGGGGCTTGGCCACTGAAGCTTTCTTT
CDR3 protein: CASSQGGLATEAFF
clone size: NA
J gene: TRBJ1-1
V gene: TRBV6-5
D gene: TRBD1
CDR3 length: 14

CDR3 DNA: TGTGCCAGCAGTGAAGGGGGGACAGGGGCCTACGAGCAGTACTTC
CDR3 protein: CASSEGGTGAYEQYF
clone size: NA
J gene: TRBJ2-7
V gene: TRBV6-1
D gene: TRBD1
CDR3 length: 15

CDR3 DNA: TGTGCCAGCAACTCCGGGGGGGCAATTGAAAAACTGTTTTTT
CDR3 protein: CASNSGGAIEKLFF
clone size: once
J gene: TRBJ1-4
V gene: TRBV28
D gene: NA
CDR3 length: 14

CDR3 DNA: TGTGCCAGTAGTACCGGGACAGCGACTAACTATGGCTACACCTTC
CDR3 protein: CASSTGTATNYGYTF
clone size: NA
J gene: TRBJ1-2
V gene: TRBV19
D gene: TRBD1
CDR3 length: 15

CDR3 DNA: TGTGCCAGCAGCTTATCTGGGGACACCTACACCGGGGAGCTGTTTTTT
CDR3 protein: CASSLSGDTYTGELFF
clone size: NA
J gene: TRBJ2-2
V gene: TRBV7-3
D gene: NA
CDR3 length: 16

CDR3 DNA: TGTGCCAGCAGTTACTCGACAGTCTATTATCAGCCCCAGCATTTT
CDR3 protein: CASSYSTVYYQPQHF
clone size: NA
J gene: TRBJ1-5
V gene: TRBV28
D gene: NA
CDR3 length: 15

CDR3 DNA: TGTGCCAGCAGCCCCCGTCTTCGTCAACTGGGGGGCTACGAGCAGTACTTC
CDR3 protein: CASSPRLRQLGGYEQYF
clone size: few
J gene: TRBJ2-7
V gene: TRBV4-2
D gene: NA
CDR3 length: 17

CDR3 DNA: TGTGCCAGCAGCCCCGGCGGGACAGGGGGGTACGAGCAGTACTTC
CDR3 protein: CASSPGGTGGYEQYF
clone size: NA
J gene: TRBJ2-7
V gene: TRBV5-4
D gene: TRBD1
CDR3 length: 15

CDR3 DNA: TGTGCCAGCAGCTTAGGGGCGACAGGGGGTTCTTTCTTT
CDR3 protein: CASSLGATGGSFF
clone size: NA
J gene: TRBJ1-1
V gene: TRBV7-2
D gene: TRBD1
CDR3 length: 13

CDR3 DNA: TGTGCCATAGGGGGTAACGGGACAGGGTATCAGCCCCAGCATTTT
CDR3 protein: CAIGGNGTGYQPQHF
clone size: few
J gene: TRBJ1-5
V gene: TRBV10-3
D gene: TRBD1
CDR3 length: 15

CDR3 DNA: TGTGCCAGCAGTTTGCCGACAGAATATCAGCCCCAGCATTTT
CDR3 protein: CASSLPTEYQPQHF
clone size: NA
J gene: TRBJ1-5
V gene: TRBV28
D gene: NA
CDR3 length: 14

CDR3 DNA: TGTGCCAGCAGCCACTCCGACAGGCCATCGCACTACGAGCAGTACTTC
CDR3 protein: CASSHSDRPSHYEQYF
clone size: NA
J gene: TRBJ2-7
V gene: TRBV2
D gene: NA
CDR3 length: 16

CDR3 DNA: TGTGCCAGCAGCGCCCAGACAGGGCGGAATTCACCCCTCCACTTT
CDR3 protein: CASSAQTGRNSPLHF
clone size: NA
J gene: TRBJ1-6
V gene: TRBV9
D gene: TRBD1
CDR3 length: 15

CDR3 DNA: TGTGCCAGCAGCCCCGGGACAGTAAGCAATCAGCCCCAGCATTTT
CDR3 protein: CASSPGTVSNQPQHF
clone size: NA
J gene: TRBJ1-5
V gene: TRBV4-2
D gene: TRBD1
CDR3 length: 15

CDR3 DNA: TGTGCCTGGAGTGCCCCTTCTAGCGGATCACCGTCTTACTACGAGCAGTACTTC
CDR3 protein: CAWSAPSSGSPSYYEQYF
clone size: NA
J gene: TRBJ2-7
V gene: TRBV30
D gene: TRBD2
CDR3 length: 18

CDR3 DNA: TGTGCCAGCAGCCCACAGGGGATCCAAGAGACCCAGTACTTC
CDR3 protein: CASSPQGIQETQYF
clone size: few
J gene: TRBJ2-5
V gene: TRBV7-2
D gene: TRBD1
CDR3 length: 14

CDR3 DNA: TGTGCCAGTAGTAGTAGGGGTGGCTACGAGCAGTACTTC
CDR3 protein: CASSSRGGYEQYF
clone size: once
J gene: TRBJ2-7
V gene: TRBV19
D gene: NA
CDR3 length: 13

CDR3 DNA: TGTGCCAGCAGCCAAGGAGGGACAGTAACATACAATGAGCAGTTCTTC
CDR3 protein: CASSQGGTVTYNEQFF
clone size: NA
J gene: TRBJ2-1
V gene: TRBV4-2
D gene: TRBD1
CDR3 length: 16

CDR3 DNA: TGTGCCAGCAGTGAAGGGGCAGGGTCTGGAAACACCATATATTTT
CDR3 protein: CASSEGAGSGNTIYF
clone size: NA
J gene: TRBJ1-3
V gene: TRBV6-1
D gene: NA
CDR3 length: 15

CDR3 DNA: TGTGCCTGGGACAGGGACGGATGGGCCGGGGAGCTGTTTTTT
CDR3 protein: CAWDRDGWAGELFF
clone size: NA
J gene: TRBJ2-2
V gene: TRBV30
D gene: TRBD1
CDR3 length: 14

CDR3 DNA: TGTGCCAGTGCAGACGTACAGGGATCTGGAAACACCATATATTTT
CDR3 protein: CASADVQGSGNTIYF
clone size: NA
J gene: TRBJ1-3
V gene: TRBV19
D gene: NA
CDR3 length: 15

CDR3 DNA: TGTGCTAGTGCCGAGGCGGGGATGGGAGCAAATCAGCCCCAGCATTTT
CDR3 protein: CASAEAGMGANQPQHF
clone size: NA
J gene: TRBJ1-5
V gene: TRBV12-5
D gene: NA
CDR3 length: 16

CDR3 DNA: TGTGCCAGCAGCGACGACTGGCCAGAGACCCAGTACTTC
CDR3 protein: CASSDDWPETQYF
clone size: NA
J gene: TRBJ2-5
V gene: TRBV9
D gene: NA
CDR3 length: 13

CDR3 DNA: TGTGCCAGCAGCCCCCCAGGGAGGAGGTTCTACGAGCAGTACTTT
CDR3 protein: CASSPPGRRFYEQYF
clone size: NA
J gene: TRBJ2-7
V gene: TRBV5-6
D gene: NA
CDR3 length: 15

CDR3 DNA: TGTGCCAGTAGTATTGGAGGAGTGACTGAAGCTTTCTTT
CDR3 protein: CASSIGGVTEAFF
clone size: NA
J gene: TRBJ1-1
V gene: TRBV19
D gene: NA
CDR3 length: 13

CDR3 DNA: TGCGCCAGCAGCCAAGCCGAGCGGGGGGTGGCAGATACGCAGTATTTT
CDR3 protein: CASSQAERGVADTQYF
clone size: NA
J gene: TRBJ2-3
V gene: TRBV7-2
D gene: TRBD2
CDR3 length: 16

CDR3 DNA: TGTGCCAGCAGCCAAGAATCGGGCAGGGGGCCGGTCACCGGGGAGCTGTTTTTT
CDR3 protein: CASSQESGRGPVTGELFF
clone size: once
J gene: TRBJ2-2
V gene: TRBV4-2
D gene: TRBD1
CDR3 length: 18

CDR3 DNA: TGTGCCATCAGTGACAGGGGGGAAAATGAAAAACTGTTTTTT
CDR3 protein: CAISDRGENEKLFF
clone size: NA
J gene: TRBJ1-4
V gene: TRBV10-3
D gene: TRBD1
CDR3 length: 14

CDR3 DNA: TGTGCCAGCAGCAATTTTGGGACAAGCCCCTATAGCAATCAGCCCCAGCATTTT
CDR3 protein: CASSNFGTSPYSNQPQHF
clone size: NA
J gene: TRBJ1-5
V gene: TRBV5-8
D gene: NA
CDR3 length: 18

CDR3 DNA: TGTGCCAGCAGGAAAGGGACAGGCAACTATGGCTACACCTTC
CDR3 protein: CASRKGTGNYGYTF
clone size: NA
J gene: TRBJ1-2
V gene: TRBV7-9
D gene: TRBD1
CDR3 length: 14

CDR3 DNA: TGCAGCGTAGGACTAGCGGGAGGGCAGGAGACCCAGTACTTC
CDR3 protein: CSVGLAGGQETQYF
clone size: NA
J gene: TRBJ2-5
V gene: TRBV29-1
D gene: TRBD2
CDR3 length: 14

CDR3 DNA: TGCGCCAGCAGTGCCCCCGGGCCGCGGGATCAGCCCCAGCATTTT
CDR3 protein: CASSAPGPRDQPQHF
clone size: NA
J gene: TRBJ1-5
V gene: TRBV10-1
D gene: NA
CDR3 length: 15

CDR3 DNA: TGTGCCAGCAGTGACCAGGGCCTGTCCGGCTATGGCTACACCTTC
CDR3 protein: CASSDQGLSGYGYTF
clone size: few
J gene: TRBJ1-2
V gene: TRBV2
D gene: NA
CDR3 length: 15

CDR3 DNA: TGTGCCAGCAGTACAGGACTAATCCAAGAGACCCAGTACTTC
CDR3 protein: CASSTGLIQETQYF
clone size: NA
J gene: TRBJ2-5
V gene: TRBV9
D gene: NA
CDR3 length: 14

CDR3 DNA: TGTGCCAGCAGCCCAGGACTAGCGGGGGCCATATACAATGAGCAGTTCTTC
CDR3 protein: CASSPGLAGAIYNEQFF
clone size: NA
J gene: TRBJ2-1
V gene: TRBV5-4
D gene: TRBD2
CDR3 length: 17

CDR3 DNA: TGTGCCAGCAGCGCCGCCGGACAGGGGAAAAACTCCTACGAGCAGTACTTC
CDR3 protein: CASSAAGQGKNSYEQYF
clone size: NA
J gene: TRBJ2-7
V gene: TRBV9
D gene: TRBD1
CDR3 length: 17

CDR3 DNA: TGTGCCAGCAGCTTAGCGCGGCTATTC
CDR3 protein: CASSLARLF
clone size: few
J gene: TRBJ1-2
V gene: TRBV7-9
D gene: NA
CDR3 length: 9

CDR3 DNA: TGCGCCAGTGAGCCTCGGGGGGAGAGGTACACCTTC
CDR3 protein: CASEPRGERYTF
clone size: NA
J gene: TRBJ1-2
V gene: TRBV5-1
D gene: NA
CDR3 length: 12

CDR3 DNA: TGTGCCAGCAGCGTAGGGACAGGGGACAGCACAGATACGCAGTATTTT
CDR3 protein: CASSVGTGDSTDTQYF
clone size: NA
J gene: TRBJ2-3
V gene: TRBV9
D gene: TRBD1
CDR3 length: 16

CDR3 DNA: TGTGCCAGCAGTTCATCATGGCTCTCTGAAGCTTTCTTT
CDR3 protein: CASSSSWLSEAFF
clone size: NA
J gene: TRBJ1-1
V gene: TRBV7-9
D gene: NA
CDR3 length: 13

CDR3 DNA: TGTGCCAGCTCTCCGGGACAGGGTTCGACTGAAGCTTTCTTT
CDR3 protein: CASSPGQGSTEAFF
clone size: NA
J gene: TRBJ1-1
V gene: TRBV18
D gene: TRBD1
CDR3 length: 14